Below are 17 T cell receptor beta chains sequenced from a single sample in a study of PD-1 blockade in classical Hodgkin lymphoma. All the patients suffered relapse after autologous stem cell transplantation, and brentuximab vedotin exposure differed. From thawed PBMCs, CD4+ T cells were purified using magnetic negative selection. TCRdb keeps only in-frame clones here, not all; method: immunoSEQ multiplex PCR. This sample carries thousands of clones, around 87% of them seen once, and the ten largest clones take 25% to 35%. The source was CD4+ T cells from blood, collected at baseline. These receptors were taken from a human donor with classical Hodgkin lymphoma.

The chain uses TRBV10-3 and TRBJ1-3; 7 bases fit TRBD1. J gave up 4 bases and V 0 bases, and 9 bases lay outside the gene matches. This CDR3 has 17 amino acids. The V gene's germline CDR1 is ENHRY and CDR2 SYGVKD. This CDR3 is CAISESTGTGRGNTIYF. The DNA of the CDR3 is TGTGCCATCAGTGAGTCGACAGGGACGGGTCGAGGAAACACCATATATTTT.

The chain is built from TRBV5-1 and TRBJ1-4; no reliable D call. This CDR3 contains 16 residues. The germline V gene encodes CDR1 SGHRS and CDR2 YFSETQ. V was pared by 4 bases and J by 0 bases, with 13 bases between. The CDR3 loop reads CASSGSSPATNEKLFF. In nucleotides, the CDR3 is TGCGCCAGCAGCGGATCGAGTCCCGCAACTAATGAAAAACTGTTTTTT. Full variable domain (outside the CDR3, taken from reference TRBV5-1 and TRBJ1-4): KAGVTQTPRYLIKTRGQQVTLSCSPISGHRSVSWYQQTPGQGLQFLFEYFSETQRNKGNFPGRFSGRQFSNSRSEMNVSTLELGDSALYLCASSGSSPATNEKLFFGSGTQLSVL.

This clone was counted once. J is TRBJ2-3 and V is TRBV29-1, with unresolved D. The CDR3 spans 14 residues. V was pared by 2 bases and J by 2 bases, with 11 bases between. Germline V CDR1 and CDR2: SQVTM, ANQGSEA. The CDR3 sequence is CSVESWGNTDTQYF. The CDR3 DNA is TGCAGCGTTGAAAGCTGGGGAAACACAGATACGCAGTATTTT.

The rearrangement uses TRBV11-2 and TRBJ1-1, with D uncertain. Per germline, CDR1 SGHAT and CDR2 FQNNGV. The CDR3 runs 16 residues. Trimming took 4 bases from V and 1 from J, leaving 16 bases between them. The CDR3 DNA sequence: TGTGCCAGCAGCTCGGGATACACAAAGGGGAACACTGAAGCTTTCTTT. Translated: CASSSGYTKGNTEAFF.

This chain connects TRBV29-1 to TRBJ1-4; TRBD1 aligns across 7 bases. The germline V gene encodes CDR1 SQVTM and CDR2 ANQGSEA. Trimming cost V 5 bases and J 5 bases; bases outside gene matches: 11. CDR3 length: 15 amino acids. CDR3 bases: TGCAGCGTTTCGCTCAAAAACAGGGGAAATGAAAAACTGTTTTTT. It encodes CSVSLKNRGNEKLFF.

The rearrangement links TRBV11-3 to TRBJ2-1; 12 nucleotides match TRBD1. CDR1 is SGHNT and CDR2 is YENEEA in the germline V gene. With 4 bases clipped from V and 2 bases from J, the junction kept 3 bases outside the gene matches. There are 16 residues in the CDR3. This chain's CDR3 is CASSWGDRGPYNEQFF. The CDR3 DNA sequence: TGTGCCAGCAGCTGGGGGGACAGGGGGCCCTACAATGAGCAGTTCTTC.

V usage is TRBV9 and J usage is TRBJ1-2; 8 bases map to TRBD1. This CDR3 region has 20 residues. Germline trimming cut 4 bases from V and 4 bases from J; bases unmatched to any gene: 24. Germline assignment: CDR1 SGDLS and CDR2 YYNGEE. For the CDR3, the DNA is TGTGCCAGCAGCCCCTGGGGTCCTTTTACCACAGGGGGATTAGGCTATGGCTACACCTTC. Amino acids: CASSPWGPFTTGGLGYGYTF.

The V call is TRBV6-1, the J call TRBJ2-7; the D gene is possibly TRBD1 (6 bases). The CDR3 contains 15 residues. Trimming removed 10 bases from V and 3 bases from J, with 22 bases in between. CDR1 and CDR2 from the germline V gene are MNHNS and SASEGT. In DNA form, the CDR3 reads TGTGCCATCAACTCCGGCAGCAGCAGGGGCTACGAGCAGTACTTC. Translation gives CAINSGSSRGYEQYF.

This chain connects TRBV5-8 to TRBJ2-2, with D tentatively TRBD1 (5 bases). The germline CDR1 and CDR2 sequences are SGHTS and YDEGEE. The CDR3 covers 15 residues. Between the trimmed V and J ends, which lost 4 bases and 4 bases, there was a span of 14 bases. CDR3 sequence reads: CASSGIVGATGELFF. The DNA for the CDR3 is TGTGCCAGCAGCGGGATCGTAGGGGCCACCGGGGAGCTGTTTTTT. Full variable domain (outside the CDR3, taken from reference TRBV5-8 and TRBJ2-2): EAGVTQSPTHLIKTRGQQATLRCSPISGHTSVYWYQQALGLGLQFLLWYDEGEERNRGNFPPRFSGRQFPNYSSELNVNALELEDSALYLCASSGIVGATGELFFGEGSRLTVL.

This clone has only one observation. The chain combines TRBV6-6 with TRBJ2-3; 11 nucleotides match TRBD2. Germline V CDR1 and CDR2: MNHNY, SVGAGI (reference sequence). The V segment lost 6 bases and the J segment 4 bases; nucleotides outside the gene matches: 3. This CDR3 is built from 14 residues. The CDR3 protein is CASRTSGNADTQYF. CDR3 bases: TGTGCCAGCAGGACTAGCGGGAACGCAGATACGCAGTATTTT.

The V call is TRBV29-1, the J call TRBJ2-1; unclear D gene. CDR3 size: 13 residues. The ends were cut back, 4 bases at V and 10 bases at J, with 17 bases in the middle. The V gene's germline CDR1 is SQVTM and CDR2 ANQGSEA. The CDR3 DNA follows: TGCAGCGTTGGAGTGATTAGAATAGGGGAGCAGTTCTTC. It specifies CSVGVIRIGEQFF.

The chain is built from TRBV28 and TRBJ2-3, with 12 positions matching TRBD2. Germline V lookup: CDR1 MDHEN, CDR2 SYDVKM. This CDR3 contains 16 residues. Trimming removed 4 bases from V and 1 base from J; junction bases left unmatched: 3. The CDR3 protein is CASSSGLAGGTDTQYF. The CDR3, as DNA: TGTGCCAGCAGTTCGGGACTAGCGGGTGGCACAGATACGCAGTATTTT.

The chain joins TRBV2 to TRBJ2-3; 13 bases align to TRBD2. The V gene end was trimmed by 9 bases and the J gene end by 3 bases; junction bases not matched to a gene: 6. Germline assignment: CDR1 SNHLY and CDR2 FYNNEI. This CDR3 comprises 15 residues. The CDR3 DNA reads as TGTGCCAGGACAGCGGGACTAGCGGGAACAGATACGCAGTATTTT. Translating it yields CARTAGLAGTDTQYF.

This rearrangement joins TRBV20-1 to TRBJ2-1; D is ambiguous. This CDR3 is built from 10 residues. Trimming removed 0 bases from V and 6 bases from J, with 0 bases in between. The germline gives CDR1 DFQATT, CDR2 SNEGSKA (reference sequence). The CDR3 loop reads CSARDNEQFF. The CDR3 bases are TGCAGTGCTAGAGACAATGAGCAGTTCTTC.

This clone was seen a single time. The chain uses TRBV7-8 and TRBJ2-2; D tentatively fits TRBD1 or TRBD2 (5 bases each). Trimming cost V 0 bases and J 6 bases, with 8 bases left between them. This CDR3 contains 14 residues. Germline CDR1 and CDR2: SGHVS and FQNEAQ. DNA of the CDR3: TGTGCCAGCAGCTTAGCCGTGGGGGCCGGGGAGCTGTTTTTT. It translates to CASSLAVGAGELFF.

The J gene is TRBJ2-6, the V gene TRBV18; no clear D gene. Deletions cut 5 bases from V and 4 bases from J, with 6 bases between. CDR3 length: 13 amino acids. Germline CDR1 is KGHSH and CDR2 is LQKENI. The CDR3 loop is CASSAAGANVLTF. In DNA, the CDR3 is TGTGCCAGCTCAGCGGCGGGGGCCAACGTCCTGACTTTC.

The CDR3 protein is CASSRQGGNEKLFF. The CDR3 DNA reads TGTGCCAGCAGCAGACAGGGGGGGAATGAAAAACTGTTTTTT. The rearrangement links TRBV6-5 to TRBJ1-4; 9 nucleotides line up with TRBD1. The CDR3 contains 14 residues. V gave up 6 bases and J gave up 5 bases; unmatched junction bases: 4. The germline CDR1 and CDR2 sequences are MNHEY and SVGAGI.